This TCR beta chain was retrieved from a study of CD8 T cells in ankylosing spondylitis (TCRdb year 2017). Describing the broader study: To find TCR variants linked to disease, the study profiled T cell receptor beta repertoires in ankylosing spondylitis patients and healthy donors. The full study cohort was made up of about two dozen ankylosing spondylitis patients and roughly 98 healthy donors. Peripheral blood was sampled, and synovial fluid was also collected from ankylosing spondylitis patients.

Compared with germline, V lacks 6 bases and J lacks 6 bases; bases without a gene match: 7. Counted from cysteine to phenylalanine, this CDR3 has 14 amino acids. The sequence is cut down to CDR3 DNA, 42 bases in frame from base 1. Sequenced on an Illumina HiSeq 2500. TCR beta libraries were prepared by quantitative 5'-RACE with molecular barcodes. The published analysis was carried out like this. A new computational method based on a probabilistic model of VDJ rearrangement was used to identify disease-linked TCR variants. The raw public data were reprocessed by TCRdb itself: fastp quality trimming at Q25, MiXCR clonotype calling, in-frame beta chains only. A single entry per CDR3 protein holds the most common genes and DNA from its merged rows. TCRdb, not the original authors, processed these V and J calls. For this sample there are about 240,000 distinct CDR3 sequences; more than 20% appear just once. The ten top clones hold around 0.64% of the sample.

Notes on this clonotype: It has no known antigen specificity. No qualities accompany the bases; no much larger clone lies one base away.

General conclusions and limits of the study: The disease-linked clones were reported to be significantly enriched in matched synovial fluid samples from ankylosing spondylitis patients. A TCR beta motif of several highly homologous amino acid variants appeared characteristic of blood from ankylosing spondylitis patients. In peripheral blood, the disease-linked clones were found at relatively low frequencies and had a CD8+ phenotype. Some motif variants were previously reported in synovial fluid and blood of reactive arthritis patients, suggesting common disease-initiation mechanisms.

The sample taken for sequencing was blood, either unsorted or a sorted T cell fraction (not recorded which). The chain joins TRBV12-3 or TRBV12-4 to TRBJ2-7; the central 11 bases match TRBD1. This clonotype was sampled from a male donor with ankylosing spondylitis or in good health (not recorded which). The CDR3 protein: CASRPGQGAPEQYF. The sequence in DNA is TGTGCCAGCAGACCCGGACAGGGGGCGCCCGAGCAGTACTTC.